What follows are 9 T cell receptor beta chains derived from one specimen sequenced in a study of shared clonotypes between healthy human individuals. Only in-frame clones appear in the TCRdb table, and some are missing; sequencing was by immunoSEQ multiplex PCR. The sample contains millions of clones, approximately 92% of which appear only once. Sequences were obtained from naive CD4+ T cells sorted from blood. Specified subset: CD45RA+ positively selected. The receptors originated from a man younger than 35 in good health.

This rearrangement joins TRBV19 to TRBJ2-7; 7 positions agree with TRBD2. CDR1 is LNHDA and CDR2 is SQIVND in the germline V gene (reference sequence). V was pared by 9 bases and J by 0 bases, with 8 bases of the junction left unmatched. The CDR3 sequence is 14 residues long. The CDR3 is CARVFKRDSYEQYF. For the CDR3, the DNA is TGTGCCAGAGTATTCAAGCGGGACTCCTACGAGCAGTACTTC.

The CDR3 region has the DNA TGCAGCGTTGCGGCTAGCGGGAACCCCCCAGATACGCAGTATTTT. This codes for CSVAASGNPPDTQYF. J is TRBJ2-3 and V is TRBV29-1; TRBD2 aligns across 9 bases. J gave up 4 bases and V 4 bases, and 9 bases lay outside the gene matches. Germline-derived CDR1 and CDR2 are SQVTM and ANQGSEA. This CDR3 region has 15 residues.

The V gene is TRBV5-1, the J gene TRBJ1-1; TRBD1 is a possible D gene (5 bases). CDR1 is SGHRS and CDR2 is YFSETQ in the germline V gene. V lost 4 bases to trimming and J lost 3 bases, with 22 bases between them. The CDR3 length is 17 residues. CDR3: CASSPFSAARGDTEAFF. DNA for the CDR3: TGCGCCAGCAGCCCCTTCTCAGCCGCGCGGGGGGACACTGAAGCTTTCTTT.

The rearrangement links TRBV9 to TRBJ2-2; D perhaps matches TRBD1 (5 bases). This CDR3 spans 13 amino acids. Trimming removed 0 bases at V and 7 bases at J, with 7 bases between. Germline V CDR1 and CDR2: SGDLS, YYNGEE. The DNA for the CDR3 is TGTGCCAGCAGCGTAGATAGGGGCGGGGAGCTGTTTTTT. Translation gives CASSVDRGGELFF.

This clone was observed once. The CDR3 sequence is CASSRRRDTVYEQYF. CDR3 coding DNA: TGTGCCAGCAGCAGAAGAAGGGACACCGTCTACGAGCAGTACTTC. V usage is TRBV7-2 and J usage is TRBJ2-7, with D possibly matching TRBD1 (6 bases). From germline, CDR1 is SGHTA and CDR2 FQGNSA. The germline V and J ends were trimmed by 5 bases and 3 bases, with 17 bases remaining between them. The CDR3 contains 15 residues.

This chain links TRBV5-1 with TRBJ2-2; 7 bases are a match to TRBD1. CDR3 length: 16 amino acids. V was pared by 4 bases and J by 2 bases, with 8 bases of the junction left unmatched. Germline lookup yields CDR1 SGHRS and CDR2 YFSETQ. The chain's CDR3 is CASSLPGTDNTGELFF. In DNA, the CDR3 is TGCGCCAGCAGCCTTCCCGGGACAGACAACACCGGGGAGCTGTTTTTT.

The CDR3 is CASSVVERGNTGELFF. In DNA, the CDR3 is TGTGCCAGCAGCGTAGTTGAGCGGGGGAACACCGGGGAGCTGTTTTTT. The chain is built from TRBV9 and TRBJ2-2; 7 bases match TRBD2. V gave up 0 bases and J gave up 1 base; unmatched junction bases: 3. In germline, CDR1 is SGDLS, CDR2 YYNGEE. The CDR3 covers 16 residues.

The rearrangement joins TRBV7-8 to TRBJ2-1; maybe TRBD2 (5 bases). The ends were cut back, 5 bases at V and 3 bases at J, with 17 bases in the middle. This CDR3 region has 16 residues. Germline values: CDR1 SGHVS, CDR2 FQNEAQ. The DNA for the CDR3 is TGTGCCAGCAGCAGTCCCTTAGCGAGCCACTACAATGAGCAGTTCTTC. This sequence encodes CASSSPLASHYNEQFF.

The CDR3 region has the DNA TGCGCCAGCAGCCAAGATAAGGTTAGCCCCACCGGGGAGCTGTTTTTT. Its translation: CASSQDKVSPTGELFF. This chain links TRBV4-1 with TRBJ2-2; D is undetermined. V lost 0 bases and J 4 bases, leaving 12 bases between the germline ends. Looked up from germline, CDR1 is MGHRA and CDR2 is YSYEKL. This CDR3 contains 16 residues.